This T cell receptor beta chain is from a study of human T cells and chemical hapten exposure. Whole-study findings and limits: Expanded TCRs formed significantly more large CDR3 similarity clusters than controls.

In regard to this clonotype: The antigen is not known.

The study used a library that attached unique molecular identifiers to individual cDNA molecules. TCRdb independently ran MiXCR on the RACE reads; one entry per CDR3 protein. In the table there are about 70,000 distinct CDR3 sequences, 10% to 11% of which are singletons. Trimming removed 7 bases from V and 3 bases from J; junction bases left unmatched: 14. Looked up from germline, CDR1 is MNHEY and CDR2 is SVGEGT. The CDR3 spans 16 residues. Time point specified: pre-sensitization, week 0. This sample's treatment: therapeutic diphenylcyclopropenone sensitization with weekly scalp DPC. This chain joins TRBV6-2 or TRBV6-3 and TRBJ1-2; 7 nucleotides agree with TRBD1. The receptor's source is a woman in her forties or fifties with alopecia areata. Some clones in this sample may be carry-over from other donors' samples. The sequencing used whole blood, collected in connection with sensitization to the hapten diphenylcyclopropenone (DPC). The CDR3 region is CASKAEFGDSYYGYTF. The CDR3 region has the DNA TGTGCCAGCAAAGCGGAATTTGGGGACAGTTACTATGGCTACACCTTC.